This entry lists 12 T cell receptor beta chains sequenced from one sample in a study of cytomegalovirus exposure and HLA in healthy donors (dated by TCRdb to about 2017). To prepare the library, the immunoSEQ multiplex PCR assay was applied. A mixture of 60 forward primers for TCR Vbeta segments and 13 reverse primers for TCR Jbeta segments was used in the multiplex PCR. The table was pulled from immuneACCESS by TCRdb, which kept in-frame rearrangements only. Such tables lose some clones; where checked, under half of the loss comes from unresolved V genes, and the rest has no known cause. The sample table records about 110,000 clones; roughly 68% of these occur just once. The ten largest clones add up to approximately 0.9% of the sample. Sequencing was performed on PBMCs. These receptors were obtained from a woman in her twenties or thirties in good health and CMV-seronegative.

Here the CDR3 reads CASSLDRPTYEQYF. DNA for the CDR3: TGCGCCAGCAGCTTGGACAGGCCCACCTACGAGCAGTACTTC. The chain uses TRBV5-1 and TRBJ2-7; perhaps TRBD1 as D (5 bases). V was clipped by 0 bases and J by 2 bases, with 9 bases between them. CDR3 length equals 14 residues. The V gene's germline CDR1 is SGHRS and CDR2 YFSETQ. Based on the CDR3 plus reference TRBV5-1 and TRBJ2-7, the full variable domain is KAGVTQTPRYLIKTRGQQVTLSCSPISGHRSVSWYQQTPGQGLQFLFEYFSETQRNKGNFPGRFSGRQFSNSRSEMNVSTLELGDSALYLCASSLDRPTYEQYFGPGTRLTVT.

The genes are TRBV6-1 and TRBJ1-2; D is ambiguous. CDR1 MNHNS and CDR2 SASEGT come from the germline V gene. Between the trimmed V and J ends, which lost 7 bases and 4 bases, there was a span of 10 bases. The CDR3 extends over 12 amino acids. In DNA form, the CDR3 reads TGTGCCAGCACGGGATTTATCTATGGCTACACCTTC. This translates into CASTGFIYGYTF.

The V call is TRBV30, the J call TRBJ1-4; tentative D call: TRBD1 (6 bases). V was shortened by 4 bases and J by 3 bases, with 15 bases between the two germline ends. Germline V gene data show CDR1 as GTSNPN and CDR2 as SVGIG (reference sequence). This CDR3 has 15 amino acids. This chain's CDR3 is CAWTSGTYANEKLFF. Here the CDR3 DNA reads TGTGCCTGGACCTCCGGGACATATGCTAATGAAAAACTGTTTTTT.

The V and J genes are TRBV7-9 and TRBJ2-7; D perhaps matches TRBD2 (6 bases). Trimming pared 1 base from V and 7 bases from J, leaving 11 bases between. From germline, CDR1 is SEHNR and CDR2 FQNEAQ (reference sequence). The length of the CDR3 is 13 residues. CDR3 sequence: CASSLEGGREQYF. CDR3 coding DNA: TGTGCCAGCAGCTTAGAAGGAGGGAGGGAGCAGTACTTC. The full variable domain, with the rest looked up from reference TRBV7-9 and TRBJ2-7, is DTGVSQNPRHKITKRGQNVTFRCDPISEHNRLYWYRQTLGQGPEFLTYFQNEAQLEKSRLLSDRFSAERPKGSFSTLEIQRTEQGDSAMYLCASSLEGGREQYFGPGTRLTVT.

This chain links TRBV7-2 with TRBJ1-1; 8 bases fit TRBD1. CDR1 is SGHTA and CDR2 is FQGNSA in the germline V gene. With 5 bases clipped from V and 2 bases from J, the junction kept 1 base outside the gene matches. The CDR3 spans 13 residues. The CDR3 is CASSGQGNTEAFF. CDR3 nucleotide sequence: TGTGCCAGCAGCGGACAGGGAAACACTGAAGCTTTCTTT.

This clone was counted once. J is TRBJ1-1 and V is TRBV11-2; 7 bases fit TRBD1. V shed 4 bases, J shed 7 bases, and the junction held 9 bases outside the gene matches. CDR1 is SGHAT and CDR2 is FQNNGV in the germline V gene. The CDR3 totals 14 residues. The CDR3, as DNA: TGTGCCAGCAGCTCCCTCCGGACAGGTGTTGAAGCTTTCTTT. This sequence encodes CASSSLRTGVEAFF.

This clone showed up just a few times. CDR3 sequence reads: CATSRGGLYGYTF. CDR3 nucleotide sequence: TGTGCCACCAGCAGAGGGGGCCTCTATGGCTACACCTTC. The rearrangement uses TRBV15 and TRBJ1-2; TRBD1 is a possible D gene (5 bases). Trimming pared 1 base from V and 4 bases from J, leaving 7 bases between. CDR1 is LNHNV, CDR2 YYDKDF, per germline (reference sequence). The CDR3 loop spans 13 amino acids.

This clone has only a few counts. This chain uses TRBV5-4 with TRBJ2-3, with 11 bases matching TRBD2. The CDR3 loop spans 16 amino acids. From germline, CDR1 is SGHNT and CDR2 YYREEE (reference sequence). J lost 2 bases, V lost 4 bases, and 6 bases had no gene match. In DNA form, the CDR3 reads TGTGCCAGCAGCATCGGGACTAGCGGATTCACAGATACGCAGTATTTT. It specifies CASSIGTSGFTDTQYF.

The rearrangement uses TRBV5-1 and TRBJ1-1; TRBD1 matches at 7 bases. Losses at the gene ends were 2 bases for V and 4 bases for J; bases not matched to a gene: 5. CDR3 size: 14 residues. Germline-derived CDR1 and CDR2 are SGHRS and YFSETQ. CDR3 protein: CASSLSGGITEAFF. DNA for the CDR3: TGCGCCAGCAGCTTATCAGGGGGTATCACTGAAGCTTTCTTT.

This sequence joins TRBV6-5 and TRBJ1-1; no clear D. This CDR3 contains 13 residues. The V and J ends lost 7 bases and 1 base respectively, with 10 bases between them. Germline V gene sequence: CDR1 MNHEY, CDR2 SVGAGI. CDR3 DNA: TGTGCCAGCACCCTACAGAGGAACACTGAAGCTTTCTTT. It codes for CASTLQRNTEAFF.

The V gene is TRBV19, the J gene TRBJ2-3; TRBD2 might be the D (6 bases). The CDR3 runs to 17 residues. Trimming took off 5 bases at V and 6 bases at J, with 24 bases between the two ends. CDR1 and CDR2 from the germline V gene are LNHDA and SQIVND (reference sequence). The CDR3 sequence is CASSPRGSTSGLDTQYF. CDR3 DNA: TGTGCCAGTAGTCCCCGGGGGTCAACGTCAGGTTTGGATACGCAGTATTTT.

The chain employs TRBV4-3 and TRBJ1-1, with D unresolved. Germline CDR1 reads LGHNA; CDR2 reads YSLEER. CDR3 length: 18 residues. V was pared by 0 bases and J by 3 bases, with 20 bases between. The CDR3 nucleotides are TGCGCCAGCAGCCAAGATCCTCGTGGCAGAGGGTGGTACACTGAAGCTTTCTTT. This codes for CASSQDPRGRGWYTEAFF.